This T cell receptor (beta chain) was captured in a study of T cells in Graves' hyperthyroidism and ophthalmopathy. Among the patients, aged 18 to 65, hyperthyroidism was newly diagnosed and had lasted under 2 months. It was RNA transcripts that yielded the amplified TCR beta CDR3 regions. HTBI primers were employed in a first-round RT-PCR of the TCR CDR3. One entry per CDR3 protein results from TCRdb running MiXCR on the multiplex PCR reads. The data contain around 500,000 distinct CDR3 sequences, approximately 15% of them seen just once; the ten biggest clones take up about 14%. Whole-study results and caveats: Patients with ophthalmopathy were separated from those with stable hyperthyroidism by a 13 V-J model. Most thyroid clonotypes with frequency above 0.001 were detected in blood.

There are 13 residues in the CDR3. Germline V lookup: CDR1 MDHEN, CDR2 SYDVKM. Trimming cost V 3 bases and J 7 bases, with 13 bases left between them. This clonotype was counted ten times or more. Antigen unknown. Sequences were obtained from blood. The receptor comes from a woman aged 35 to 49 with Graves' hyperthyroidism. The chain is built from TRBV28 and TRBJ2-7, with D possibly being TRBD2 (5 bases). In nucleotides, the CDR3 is TGTGCCAGCAGTTTTGAGACTCCGGGGGAGCAGTACTTC. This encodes CASSFETPGEQYF.